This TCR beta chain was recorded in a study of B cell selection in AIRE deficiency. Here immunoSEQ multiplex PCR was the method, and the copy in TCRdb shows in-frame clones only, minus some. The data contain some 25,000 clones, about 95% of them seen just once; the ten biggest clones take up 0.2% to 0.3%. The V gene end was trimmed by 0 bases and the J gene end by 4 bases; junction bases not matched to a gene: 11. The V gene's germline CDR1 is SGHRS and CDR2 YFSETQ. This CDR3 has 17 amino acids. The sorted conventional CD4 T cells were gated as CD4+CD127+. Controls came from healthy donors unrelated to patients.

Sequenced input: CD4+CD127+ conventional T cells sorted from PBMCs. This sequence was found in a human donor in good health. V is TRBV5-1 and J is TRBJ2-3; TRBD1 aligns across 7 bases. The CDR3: CASSLGAWAGGSDTQYF. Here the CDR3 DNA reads TGCGCCAGCAGCTTGGGGGCTTGGGCAGGGGGATCAGATACGCAGTATTTT.